The next 25 T cell receptor beta chains were all read from a single sample in a study of T cells in Graves' hyperthyroidism and ophthalmopathy. RNA transcripts provided the source from which TCR beta CDR3 regions were amplified. A first-round RT-PCR of the TCR CDR3 used the HTBI primer set. TCRdb analysed the multiplex PCR reads with MiXCR anew, one entry per CDR3 protein. In the table there are hundreds of thousands of distinct CDR3 sequences, less than 25% of which are singletons. The sample consisted of blood. All receptors come from a man between 25 and 39 years old with Graves' ophthalmopathy.

This clonotype was seen a handful of times. The V call is TRBV9, the J call TRBJ2-3; D is undetermined. The germline V gene encodes CDR1 SGDLS and CDR2 YYNGEE. The V gene lost 0 bases and the J gene lost 0 bases, with 5 bases spanning the gap. The CDR3 is 14 residues long. The CDR3 loop reads CASSVEGSTDTQYF. CDR3 DNA: TGTGCCAGCAGCGTAGAAGGTAGCACAGATACGCAGTATTTT.

The chain links TRBV24-1 to TRBJ2-3; 16 bases line up with TRBD2. The germline gives CDR1 KGHDR, CDR2 SFDVKD. This CDR3 has 18 residues. Unmatched junction bases numbered 10, after V lost 7 bases and J lost 4 bases. The CDR3 DNA sequence: TGTGCCACCAGCTTCCCGGGACTAGCGGGAGGGCCCCCAGATACGCAGTATTTT. As protein: CATSFPGLAGGPPDTQYF.

This clonotype was seen more than once but under ten times. CDR3 sequence reads: CAWSRTDTNYGYTF. The CDR3 nucleotides are TGTGCCTGGAGCCGGACAGACACAAACTATGGCTACACCTTC. This chain links TRBV30 with TRBJ1-2; possibly TRBD1 for D (6 bases). The germline V gene has CDR1 GTSNPN and CDR2 SVGIG (reference sequence). This CDR3 comprises 14 residues. With 3 bases removed from V and 2 bases from J, the gap between germline ends came to 13 bases.

This clonotype was counted between two and nine times. The chain employs TRBV28 and TRBJ2-5; the D gene is possibly TRBD1 (5 bases). Between the trimmed V and J ends, which lost 7 bases and 13 bases, there was a span of 19 bases. The CDR3 consists of 12 residues. Per the germline V gene, CDR1 is MDHEN and CDR2 is SYDVKM. CDR3 in amino acids: CASNTGSGRWYF. For the CDR3, the DNA is TGTGCCAGCAACACAGGCAGTGGGCGATGGTACTTC.

The sample holds a few counts of this clonotype. J is TRBJ2-2 and V is TRBV9; 7 positions agree with TRBD2. The CDR3 consists of 14 residues. Per the germline V gene, CDR1 is SGDLS and CDR2 is YYNGEE. Germline trimming cut 0 bases from V and 7 bases from J; bases unmatched to any gene: 3. CDR3 in amino acids: CASSVGLAGGELFF. CDR3 sequence (DNA): TGTGCCAGCAGCGTAGGACTAGCCGGCGGGGAGCTGTTTTTT.

This clonotype was found a few times. This clone may be a read error of a much larger clone one base away. This chain links TRBV11-3 with TRBJ2-1, with unresolved D. CDR1 SGHNT and CDR2 YENEEA come from the germline V gene. The CDR3 has 13 amino acids. CDR3 residues: CASGLFAFDEQFF. The CDR3 DNA reads TGTGCCAGCGGCTTATTCGCGTTTGATGAGCAGTTCTTC.

V is TRBV5-1 and J is TRBJ2-1, with D unresolved. The germline V and J ends were trimmed by 1 base and 5 bases, with 16 bases remaining between them. The CDR3 spans 16 residues. The germline V gene encodes CDR1 SGHRS and CDR2 YFSETQ. CDR3 nucleotide sequence: TGCGCCAGCAGCTTGACCCCCGATGTACCAAACAATGAGCAGTTCTTC. It is translated as CASSLTPDVPNNEQFF.

This clonotype turned up a few times. The J gene is TRBJ2-7, the V gene TRBV5-5; TRBD1 matches 10 bases. Germline-derived CDR1 and CDR2 are SGHKS and YYEKEE (reference sequence). Trimming at V came to 0 bases and at J to 5 bases, leaving 5 bases not matched to a gene. This CDR3 is built from 15 residues. The CDR3, as DNA: TGTGCCAGCAGCTTGGCAGACAGGGGGCTCGACGAGCAGTACTTC. Amino acids: CASSLADRGLDEQYF.

This clonotype was counted at least ten times. V is TRBV2 and J is TRBJ2-7; possible D gene TRBD2, 6 bases. V lost 0 bases and J lost 0, with 9 bases in between. The CDR3 runs to 15 residues. The germline V gene has CDR1 SNHLY and CDR2 FYNNEI. As DNA, the CDR3 is TGTGCCAGCAGTGAAGCGTTGCGGGACTCCTACGAGCAGTACTTC. Translated: CASSEALRDSYEQYF.

The gene calls are TRBV29-1 and TRBJ2-1, with D perhaps TRBD1 (6 bases). V lost 7 bases and J 8 bases, leaving 15 bases between the germline ends. This CDR3 spans 12 amino acids. Germline V gene lookup returns CDR1 SQVTM and CDR2 ANQGSEA. CDR3 DNA: TGCAGCGCCGAACAGGGAAACGATGAGCAGTTCTTC. Its protein product is CSAEQGNDEQFF.

V usage is TRBV19 and J usage is TRBJ2-5; 7 bases align to TRBD1. The ends lost 10 bases at V and 1 base at J; junction bases unmatched: 9. The germline CDR1 and CDR2 sequences are LNHDA and SQIVND (reference sequence). The CDR3 has 14 amino acids. CDR3 amino acids: CATGVTGIQETQYF. CDR3 sequence (DNA): TGTGCCACCGGAGTGACAGGGATCCAAGAGACCCAGTACTTC.

This clonotype was counted between two and nine times. V gene TRBV4-1 combines with J gene TRBJ2-7; D may be TRBD2 (7 bases). V was pared by 0 bases and J by 7 bases, with 16 bases between. Germline V gene lookup returns CDR1 MGHRA and CDR2 YSYEKL. This CDR3 has 15 amino acids. The CDR3: CASSQDPGGLEEQYF. The CDR3 nucleotides read TGCGCCAGCAGCCAAGATCCGGGGGGCCTTGAGGAGCAGTACTTC.

This clonotype was seen a handful of times. This chain connects TRBV6-1 to TRBJ2-5, with a possible D match to TRBD2 (5 bases). Germline V gene data show CDR1 as MNHNS and CDR2 as SASEGT. The CDR3 covers 11 residues. Trimming removed 7 bases at V and 10 bases at J, with 13 bases between. The CDR3 nucleotides are TGTGCCAGCACCCTAGGAGGTGACCAGTACTTC. Translation: CASTLGGDQYF.

The chain couples TRBV11-3 to TRBJ1-5; no definite D call. Germline CDR1 reads SGHNT; CDR2 reads YENEEA. The CDR3 runs to 14 residues. With 1 base removed from V and 4 bases from J, the gap between germline ends came to 8 bases. CDR3: CASSLGSDNQPQHF. The CDR3, as DNA: TGTGCCAGCAGCTTAGGGTCAGATAATCAGCCCCAGCATTTT.

The chain links TRBV6-2 or TRBV6-3 to TRBJ1-4; 7 nucleotides match TRBD1. The CDR3 is made up of 17 amino acids. Germline CDR1 and CDR2: MNHEY and SVGEGT. With V trimmed by 5 bases and J by 0 bases, 9 bases remained unmatched. The CDR3 region is CASSGGQDLTTNEKLFF. The CDR3 bases are TGTGCCAGCAGTGGAGGACAGGACCTAACAACTAATGAAAAACTGTTTTTT.

There are a few counts of this clonotype. V is TRBV4-1 and J is TRBJ1-1; 7 nucleotides agree with TRBD1. J gave up 5 bases and V 4 bases, and 4 bases lay outside the gene matches. The CDR3 runs to 13 residues. Germline V CDR1 and CDR2: MGHRA, YSYEKL. The CDR3 DNA is TGCGCCAGCAGCCCCACAGGGGTTACTGAAGCTTTCTTT. It yields the protein CASSPTGVTEAFF.

This clonotype showed up just a few times. The CDR3 bases are TGTGCCAGCAGTCGGACTAGCTACACCGGGGAGCTGTTTTTT. Amino acids: CASSRTSYTGELFF. The J gene is TRBJ2-2, the V gene TRBV28, with TRBD2 identical over 8 bases. V was pared by 5 bases and J by 3 bases, with 2 bases of the junction left unmatched. Germline V gives CDR1 MDHEN, CDR2 SYDVKM. This CDR3 has 14 residues.

The chain couples TRBV4-1 to TRBJ1-5; D ambiguous. This CDR3 region has 14 residues. Trimming removed 0 bases at V and 8 bases at J, with 11 bases between. Germline V CDR1 and CDR2: MGHRA, YSYEKL. The CDR3 sequence: CASSQDMTQEPQHF. The CDR3 DNA is TGCGCCAGCAGCCAAGACATGACCCAGGAGCCCCAGCATTTT.

The chain is built from TRBV13 and TRBJ2-6; D unresolved. This CDR3 has 16 residues. With 0 bases removed from V and 4 bases from J, the gap between germline ends came to 10 bases. CDR1 PRHDT and CDR2 FYEKMQ come from the germline V gene (reference sequence). In DNA, the CDR3 is TGTGCCAGCAGCTTAGGGGTGGGAACCGGGGCCAACGTCCTGACTTTC. Encoded protein: CASSLGVGTGANVLTF.

This clonotype came up a few times. The chain uses TRBV7-8 and TRBJ2-1; 9 nucleotides align to TRBD1. Germline V lookup: CDR1 SGHVS, CDR2 FQNEAQ. The CDR3 loop spans 19 amino acids. Trimming removed 2 bases from V and 8 bases from J; junction bases left unmatched: 19. The CDR3 sequence is CASSLPSRRTGAPRDEQFF. As DNA, the CDR3 is TGTGCCAGCAGCTTACCCTCACGACGGACAGGGGCCCCTAGAGATGAGCAGTTCTTC.

V usage is TRBV28 and J usage is TRBJ1-3; maybe TRBD1 (6 bases). CDR3 length: 15 residues. Germline loops: CDR1 MDHEN, CDR2 SYDVKM. Deletions cut 6 bases from V and 0 bases from J, with 12 bases between. CDR3 bases: TGTGCCAGCAGACCCGACAGGAACTCTGGAAACACCATATATTTT. Encoded protein: CASRPDRNSGNTIYF. Using reference TRBV28 and TRBJ1-3 for the parts outside the CDR3, the full variable domain is DVKVTQSSRYLVKRTGEKVFLECVQDMDHENMFWYRQDPGLGLRLIYFSYDVKMKEKGDIPEGYSVSREKKERFSLILESASTNQTSMYLCASRPDRNSGNTIYFGEGSWLTVV.

This clonotype was picked up a small number of times. The chain couples TRBV5-6 to TRBJ1-1; a weak D match, TRBD1 (5 bases). Trimming removed 0 bases at V and 0 bases at J, with 9 bases between. CDR1 is SGHDT, CDR2 YYEEEE, per germline. The CDR3 covers 15 residues. The CDR3 DNA reads TGTGCCAGCAGCTTGGCCGAGGGACTGAACACTGAAGCTTTCTTT. Protein: CASSLAEGLNTEAFF.

V is TRBV6-2 or TRBV6-3 and J is TRBJ2-7; D is possibly TRBD2 (6 bases). Germline values: CDR1 MNHEY, CDR2 SVGEGT. Trimming cost V 2 bases and J 1 base, with 9 bases left between them. The CDR3 is 14 residues long. The CDR3 coding sequence is TGTGCCAGCAGTTACGTCGGGAGTTCCTACGAGCAGTACTTC. This sequence encodes CASSYVGSSYEQYF.

The chain combines TRBV5-1 with TRBJ2-1, with no clear D. The J call may be in error: the DNA end matches TRBJ2-7 better. This CDR3 spans 16 amino acids. Looked up from germline, CDR1 is SGHRS and CDR2 is YFSETQ. CDR3 nucleotide sequence: TGCGCCAGCAGCAGGGTCCTCGTAGAACACGGCAATGAGCAGTACTTC. Amino acid sequence: CASSRVLVEHGNEQYF.

This clonotype turned up a few times. The chain uses TRBV28 and TRBJ2-5; D perhaps matches TRBD1 (6 bases). V was cut by 6 bases and J by 11 bases, with 22 bases left in between. This CDR3 contains 14 residues. The germline CDR1 and CDR2 sequences are MDHEN and SYDVKM. The CDR3 loop reads CASRVRDNREKQYF. DNA of the CDR3: TGTGCCAGCAGAGTCCGGGACAACAGGGAAAAACAGTACTTC.